This TCR beta chain was captured by sequencing in a study of regulatory T cells in long-lasting Graves disease. Study-wide context: Graves' patients who were just diagnosed had used antithyroid drugs for under 3 months.

General study results and limits: Owing to a sample size that was small, accuracy may have been reduced. Persistent disease was associated with favored TRBV28 usage and with favored use of TRBJ1-2 and TRBJ2-5.

Time point denoted: newly diagnosed GD, antithyroid drugs for less than 3 months. PBMC-derived RNA was used for the TCR library. Germline-derived CDR1 and CDR2 are DFQATT and SNEGSKA (reference sequence). V lost 5 bases, J lost 2 bases, and 16 bases lay in between. The CDR3 has 15 residues. Construction of the TCR beta libraries employed iRepertoire HTBI primers in conjunction with Arm-PCR of CDR3 regions. MiXCR was run by TCRdb on the multiplex PCR reads, yielding one entry per CDR3 protein. The sample holds around 320,000 distinct CDR3 sequences, around 17% seen once. A remark on this clonotype: Its antigen is as yet unknown.

The sample was also linked to a second study, of T cells in Graves' hyperthyroidism and ophthalmopathy.

The chain recombines TRBV20-1 with TRBJ1-3, with D unclear. The receptor was isolated from a man in his forties or fifties with Graves disease. The material was peripheral blood mononuclear cells (PBMCs), obtained at new diagnosis, from a patient treated with antithyroid drugs. The CDR3 loop is CSAAAVTGPGNTIYF. CDR3 DNA: TGCAGTGCTGCCGCGGTTACTGGGCCTGGAAACACCATATATTTT.